These 32 T cell receptor beta chains were sequenced from one sample in a study of regulatory T cells in long-lasting Graves disease. The time point here: persistent/refractory GD, antithyroid drugs over 5 years with positive TRAb. The authors made the TCR library using RNA they extracted from PBMCs. For TCR beta, libraries came from iRepertoire HTBI primers and Arm-PCR of CDR3 regions. From the multiplex PCR reads, TCRdb called clonotypes with MiXCR, one entry per CDR3 protein. This table has 400,000 or so distinct CDR3 sequences, 20% to 25% appearing once. The source was peripheral blood mononuclear cells (PBMCs), collected when the disease was refractory, from a patient treated with antithyroid drugs. These receptors were collected from a female donor with Graves disease.

This clonotype was seen at least ten times. The chain links TRBV20-1 to TRBJ1-4; D ambiguous. CDR3 length: 12 amino acids. Looked up from germline, CDR1 is DFQATT and CDR2 is SNEGSKA (reference sequence). With 7 bases removed from V and 8 bases from J, the gap between germline ends came to 14 bases. The CDR3 loop reads CSVQMGSEKLFF. The CDR3 nucleotides read TGCAGTGTACAAATGGGGAGCGAAAAACTGTTTTTT.

J is TRBJ2-5 and V is TRBV6-2 or TRBV6-3, with unresolved D. The CDR3 has 14 amino acids. Trimming cost V 2 bases and J 5 bases, with 12 bases left between them. Germline CDR1 and CDR2: MNHEY and SVGEGT. CDR3 residues: CASSYIGSVETQYF. The CDR3 bases are TGTGCCAGCAGTTACATAGGTAGTGTGGAGACCCAGTACTTC.

This clonotype was observed a few times. The chain recombines TRBV9 with TRBJ2-5, with D possibly matching TRBD1 (6 bases). CDR3 length: 13 amino acids. V shed 3 bases and J shed 5 bases, with 11 bases lying between them. Germline loops: CDR1 SGDLS, CDR2 YYNGEE. The CDR3 region is CASSARGLETQYF. The CDR3 region has the DNA TGTGCCAGCAGCGCGAGGGGGTTGGAGACCCAGTACTTC.

This sequence joins TRBV13 and TRBJ2-5; tentative D call: TRBD2 (5 bases). The V gene lost 1 base and the J gene lost 4 bases, with 10 bases spanning the gap. The CDR3 covers 14 residues. The V gene's germline CDR1 is PRHDT and CDR2 FYEKMQ (reference sequence). CDR3 in DNA: TGTGCCAGCAGCTTAGAGTCGGGATCAGAGACCCAGTACTTC. It specifies CASSLESGSETQYF.

This clonotype appeared a few times. The chain links TRBV29-1 to TRBJ1-1; no clear D. Germline CDR1 is SQVTM and CDR2 is ANQGSEA. The length of the CDR3 is 10 residues. Trimming shortened V by 2 bases and J by 6 bases, and 4 bases separated the two germline ends. This chain's CDR3 is CSVEQSEAFF. CDR3 nucleotides: TGCAGCGTTGAACAGTCTGAAGCTTTCTTT.

The J gene is TRBJ2-5, the V gene TRBV18, with 9 bases fitting TRBD1. The CDR3 loop spans 14 amino acids. Trimming at V came to 6 bases and at J to 5 bases, leaving 7 bases not matched to a gene. From germline, CDR1 is KGHSH and CDR2 LQKENI. CDR3 in DNA: TGTGCCAGCTCCCAACAGGGGGCTGGCGAGACCCAGTACTTC. This gives the protein CASSQQGAGETQYF. Together with reference TRBV18 and TRBJ2-5, the CDR3 gives the full variable domain: NAGVMQNPRHLVRRRGQEARLRCSPMKGHSHVYWYRQLPEEGLKFMVYLQKENIIDESGMPKERFSAEFPKEGPSILRIQQVVRGDSAAYFCASSQQGAGETQYFGPGTRLLVL.

This chain uses TRBV29-1 with TRBJ1-1; unclear D gene. V lost 7 bases and J 4 bases, leaving 7 bases between the germline ends. The CDR3 is 10 residues long. CDR1 is SQVTM and CDR2 is ANQGSEA in the germline V gene. This chain's CDR3 is CSGGGTEAFF. For the CDR3, the DNA is TGCAGCGGCGGTGGCACTGAAGCTTTCTTT.

The chain links TRBV11-2 to TRBJ2-5; 9 bases fit TRBD2. V lost 5 bases, J lost 10 bases, and 14 bases stayed unmatched. Germline loops: CDR1 SGHAT, CDR2 FQNNGV. This CDR3 is built from 15 residues. The CDR3 nucleotides are TGTGCCAGCAGCACCCTTGGAGCGGGGGGAGGGGGCCAGTACTTC. Residues: CASSTLGAGGGGQYF.

This clonotype was seen more than once but under ten times. The chain couples TRBV7-2 to TRBJ2-2; 8 positions agree with TRBD2. CDR3 length equals 15 residues. Unmatched junction bases numbered 12, after V lost 8 bases and J lost 7 bases. Germline V gene data show CDR1 as SGHTA and CDR2 as FQGNSA. CDR3 sequence: CASPPLTGGGGELFF. CDR3 DNA: TGTGCCAGCCCCCCATTGACGGGAGGGGGCGGGGAGCTGTTTTTT.

The chain joins TRBV3-1 to TRBJ1-1, with a possible D match to TRBD1 (6 bases). Germline CDR1 is LGHDT and CDR2 is YNNKEL (reference sequence). The CDR3 has 14 amino acids. With 2 bases removed from V and 3 bases from J, the gap between germline ends came to 10 bases. The CDR3 sequence is CASSQTGSYTEAFF. DNA of the CDR3: TGTGCCAGCAGCCAAACAGGGTCTTACACTGAAGCTTTCTTT.

This clonotype has just a few counts. This sequence joins TRBV6-2 or TRBV6-3 and TRBJ1-2, with D possibly matching TRBD1 (6 bases). This CDR3 comprises 16 residues. Germline V gene lookup returns CDR1 MNHEY and CDR2 SVGEGT. V was pared by 5 bases and J by 0 bases, with 16 bases between. The CDR3 reads CASSEREGEANYGYTF. The DNA of the CDR3 is TGTGCCAGCAGTGAAAGGGAGGGGGAAGCTAACTATGGCTACACCTTC.

This clonotype was detected once. The chain carries TRBV2 and TRBJ2-1; weak D call: TRBD2 (6 bases). CDR3 length equals 14 residues. The germline V and J ends were trimmed by 4 bases and 6 bases, with 13 bases remaining between them. Per germline, CDR1 SNHLY and CDR2 FYNNEI. The CDR3: CASSARETTNEQFF. The CDR3, as DNA: TGTGCCAGCAGTGCCCGGGAGACTACCAATGAGCAGTTCTTC.

Ten or more counts support this clonotype. The rearrangement uses TRBV29-1 and TRBJ1-2; no clear D gene. Between the trimmed V and J ends, which lost 0 bases and 6 bases, there was a span of 8 bases. The germline V gene has CDR1 SQVTM and CDR2 ANQGSEA. The CDR3 runs to 12 residues. CDR3 amino acids: CSVEEKGDGYTF. Here the CDR3 DNA reads TGCAGCGTTGAAGAGAAGGGAGATGGCTACACCTTC.

The rearrangement links TRBV7-9 to TRBJ1-1; 7 bases fit TRBD1. V was pared by 6 bases and J by 0 bases, with 7 bases of the junction left unmatched. Germline lookup yields CDR1 SEHNR and CDR2 FQNEAQ (reference sequence). The CDR3 length is 15 residues. The CDR3 reads CASRRQGDLNTEAFF. The CDR3 nucleotides read TGTGCCAGCAGACGACAGGGAGACTTGAACACTGAAGCTTTCTTT.

This clonotype has ten or more counts. CDR3 sequence reads: CASKSLTEAFF. CDR3 DNA: TGTGCCAGCAAATCCCTCACTGAAGCTTTCTTT. The J gene is TRBJ1-1, the V gene TRBV6-1; the D is unclear. Germline loops: CDR1 MNHNS, CDR2 SASEGT. The CDR3 runs 11 residues. V gave up 7 bases and J gave up 4 bases, with 7 bases separating them.

This chain joins TRBV6-2 or TRBV6-3 and TRBJ2-5; perhaps TRBD1 as D (6 bases). Per the germline V gene, CDR1 is MNHEY and CDR2 is SVGEGT. This CDR3 spans 12 amino acids. Deletions cut 6 bases from V and 3 bases from J, with 8 bases between. The CDR3 loop reads CASRGAEETQYF. CDR3 coding DNA: TGTGCCAGCAGGGGGGCAGAAGAGACCCAGTACTTC.

The chain uses TRBV2 and TRBJ2-1; 12 nucleotides align to TRBD1. The germline CDR1 and CDR2 sequences are SNHLY and FYNNEI. The CDR3 runs to 12 residues. Germline trimming cut 10 bases from V and 12 bases from J; bases unmatched to any gene: 7. Here the CDR3 DNA reads TGTGCCATTAGGGACAGGGGGCAAGGGCAGTTCTTC. This encodes CAIRDRGQGQFF.

On this clonotype: A clone one base away is much larger, so this may be a read error. The V gene is TRBV28, the J gene TRBJ2-2, with D possibly matching TRBD2 (5 bases). Germline V gene data show CDR1 as MDHEN and CDR2 as SYDVKM. The length of the CDR3 is 14 residues. The CDR3 loop reads CASSSLFRTGELSF. DNA of the CDR3: TGTGCCAGCAGTTCGCTATTTAGAACCGGGGAGCTGTCTTTT.

The V and J genes are TRBV19 and TRBJ2-7, with unresolved D. CDR3 length: 16 residues. Germline values: CDR1 LNHDA, CDR2 SQIVND (reference sequence). V lost 0 bases, J lost 0 bases, and 12 bases lay in between. CDR3 protein: CASSIDPVQSSYEQYF. The CDR3, as DNA: TGTGCCAGTAGTATAGATCCGGTTCAGAGCTCCTACGAGCAGTACTTC. Combining the CDR3 with reference TRBV19 and TRBJ2-7 gives the whole variable domain DGGITQSPKYLFRKEGQNVTLSCEQNLNHDAMYWYRQDPGQGLRLIYYSQIVNDFQKGDIAEGYSVSREKKESFPLTVTSAQKNPTAFYLCASSIDPVQSSYEQYFGPGTRLTVT.

The chain combines TRBV6-2 or TRBV6-3 with TRBJ2-1; no reliable D call. Germline values: CDR1 MNHEY, CDR2 SVGEGT. There are 15 residues in the CDR3. Trimming removed 4 bases from V and 6 bases from J, with 16 bases in between. Here the CDR3 DNA reads TGTGCCAGCAGTTTTTCGCGGCTTTTAACCAATGAGCAGTTCTTC. It encodes CASSFSRLLTNEQFF.

This clonotype was counted between two and nine times. This chain links TRBV6-2 or TRBV6-3 with TRBJ2-7; D uncertain. V was cut by 2 bases and J by 3 bases, with 8 bases left in between. The CDR3 is 13 amino acids. Germline loops: CDR1 MNHEY, CDR2 SVGEGT. CDR3 sequence: CASSYGWDYEQYF. The CDR3 nucleotides are TGTGCCAGCAGTTACGGATGGGACTACGAGCAGTACTTC.

The chain employs TRBV14 and TRBJ2-7; a possible D gene is TRBD2 (6 bases). The ends were cut back, 2 bases at V and 6 bases at J, with 8 bases in the middle. This CDR3 spans 12 amino acids. Germline V gives CDR1 SGHDN, CDR2 FVKESK. In nucleotides, the CDR3 is TGTGCCAGCAGCCAATTTAGCGGCGAGCAGTACTTC. It yields the protein CASSQFSGEQYF.

This clonotype was detected a few times. The genes are TRBV5-6 and TRBJ1-5; D not certain. Trimming removed 3 bases at V and 2 bases at J, with 12 bases between. The length of the CDR3 is 15 residues. Germline CDR1 and CDR2: SGHDT and YYEEEE. The CDR3 sequence is CASSSSGMGNQPQHF. Written as DNA, the CDR3 is TGTGCCAGCAGCTCCAGTGGAATGGGCAATCAGCCCCAGCATTTT.

This sequence joins TRBV3-1 and TRBJ2-7; D not certain. The V end lost 0 bases, the J end lost 5 bases, and 5 bases lay between the germline ends. The CDR3 length is 12 residues. CDR1 and CDR2 (germline): LGHDT, YNNKEL (reference sequence). CDR3 region: CASSQDEHEQYF. The CDR3 DNA follows: TGTGCCAGCAGCCAAGATGAGCACGAGCAGTACTTC.

This clonotype turned up a few times. This clone may be a read error of a much larger clone one base away. The J gene is TRBJ2-2, the V gene TRBV30, with D perhaps given as TRBD1 or TRBD2 (5 bases each). CDR3 size: 13 residues. The V and J ends lost 5 bases and 6 bases respectively, with 13 bases between them. The germline CDR1 and CDR2 sequences are GTSNPN and SVGIG (reference sequence). The CDR3 is CAWREQGAGELFF. CDR3 bases: TGTGCCTGGCGAGAGCAGGGAGCCGGGGAGCTGTTTTTT.

V is TRBV11-3 and J is TRBJ2-1; a weak D match, TRBD2 (5 bases). The CDR3 spans 13 residues. CDR1 and CDR2 (germline): SGHNT, YENEEA. Trimming removed 1 base from V and 10 bases from J, with 11 bases in between. CDR3 protein: CASSLGFRGEQFF. The CDR3 coding sequence is TGTGCCAGCAGCTTAGGGTTTCGAGGGGAGCAGTTCTTC.

This clonotype was picked up many times. The rearrangement joins TRBV20-1 to TRBJ1-5; 10 bases fit TRBD1. Trimming removed 5 bases from V and 0 bases from J; junction bases left unmatched: 13. The CDR3 covers 18 residues. The germline CDR1 and CDR2 sequences are DFQATT and SNEGSKA (reference sequence). The CDR3 nucleotides read TGCAGTGCTCGAACCGGGACAGGGGAGATGCTTAGCAATCAGCCCCAGCATTTT. Its translation: CSARTGTGEMLSNQPQHF.

This clonotype was seen at least ten times. CDR3 protein: CASSPVGYSPLHF. The CDR3 DNA follows: TGTGCCAGCAGCCCCGTGGGATATTCACCCCTCCACTTT. This chain joins TRBV7-8 and TRBJ1-6; no reliable D call. The germline gives CDR1 SGHVS, CDR2 FQNEAQ. The V and J ends lost 5 bases and 8 bases respectively, with 10 bases between them. The CDR3 is made up of 13 amino acids. The whole variable domain, filled in from reference TRBV7-8 and TRBJ1-6, reads GAGVSQSPRYKVAKRGQDVALRCDPISGHVSLFWYQQALGQGPEFLTYFQNEAQLDKSGLPSDRFFAERPEGSVSTLKIQRTQQEDSAVYLCASSPVGYSPLHFGNGTRLTVT.

This clonotype turned up a few times. The chain couples TRBV20-1 to TRBJ1-1, with 9 bases identical to TRBD1. With 2 bases clipped from V and 5 bases from J, the junction kept 12 bases outside the gene matches. Germline CDR1 reads DFQATT; CDR2 reads SNEGSKA (reference sequence). The CDR3 runs 16 residues. The CDR3 region is CSARPGTGRSNTEAFF. The CDR3 DNA follows: TGCAGTGCTAGACCCGGGACAGGGAGGTCGAATACTGAAGCTTTCTTT.

This clonotype showed up many times. The gene calls are TRBV2 and TRBJ1-1; a weak D match, TRBD1 (5 bases). Trimming removed 5 bases from V and 2 bases from J, with 9 bases in between. The CDR3 is 13 amino acids. CDR1 and CDR2 from the germline V gene are SNHLY and FYNNEI. The chain's CDR3 is CASSIDSNTEAFF. CDR3 bases: TGTGCCAGCAGTATCGACAGCAACACTGAAGCTTTCTTT.

The gene calls are TRBV5-5 and TRBJ2-7; possibly TRBD1 or TRBD2 for D (6 bases each). Per germline, CDR1 SGHKS and CDR2 YYEKEE (reference sequence). Trimming shortened V by 6 bases and J by 2 bases, and 15 bases separated the two germline ends. CDR3 size: 14 residues. In DNA, the CDR3 is TGTGCCAGCAAGGGGGGACTCGTAACCTACGAGCAGTACTTC. Protein sequence: CASKGGLVTYEQYF.

There are a few counts of this clonotype. This chain links TRBV25-1 with TRBJ1-2; D not resolved. The V gene's germline CDR1 is MGHDK and CDR2 SYGVNS. This CDR3 region has 15 residues. Trimming removed 2 bases at V and 0 bases at J, with 10 bases between. In nucleotides, the CDR3 is TGTGCCAGCAGTGAACATTATGGAGCTAACTATGGCTACACCTTC. Protein product: CASSEHYGANYGYTF.